One and the same sample provided the 32 T cell receptor beta chains below, sequenced in a study of T-cell reconstitution after alpha-beta-depleted transplantation in children. Using unique molecular identifiers, the investigators prepared the TCRbeta library. TCRdb re-analysed the PCR reads in MiXCR, keeping a single row per CDR3 protein. The table has roughly 590,000 distinct CDR3 sequences, roughly 17% seen once. Source: PBMCs from the stem cell graft donor, taken from the stem cell graft. The receptors stem from a human donor who donated a stem cell graft to a child with acute myeloid leukemia.

This clonotype occurred many times. The V and J genes are TRBV27 and TRBJ2-7; D assignment may be TRBD1 or TRBD2 (5 bases each). Germline values: CDR1 MNHEY, CDR2 SMNVEV (reference sequence). The V and J ends lost 8 bases and 2 bases respectively, with 13 bases between them. CDR3 length: 13 amino acids. Written as DNA, the CDR3 is TGTGCCAGCTCCGGGACGGTACCCTACGAGCAGTACTTC. Protein product: CASSGTVPYEQYF.

The table lists this clonotype with many counts. For the CDR3, the DNA is TGTGCCAGCAGTTATGTCCGGGACCTCGGTAGGGATGAGCAGTTCTTC. It yields the protein CASSYVRDLGRDEQFF. J is TRBJ2-1 and V is TRBV6-5; the D gene could be TRBD1 or TRBD2 (5 bases each). Germline CDR1 and CDR2: MNHEY and SVGAGI. V lost 3 bases, J lost 8 bases, and 20 bases lay in between. The CDR3 is 16 residues long.

This clonotype was seen repeatedly, ten times or more. The chain uses TRBV12-3 or TRBV12-4 and TRBJ2-5; D is perhaps TRBD1 or TRBD2 (5 bases each). Trimming shortened V by 0 bases and J by 4 bases, and 12 bases separated the two germline ends. This CDR3 is 15 amino acids long. CDR3 DNA: TGTGCCAGCAGTTTAGCGCGAGAGGGGAGAGAGACCCAGTACTTC. This gives the protein CASSLAREGRETQYF.

This sequence joins TRBV7-4 and TRBJ2-7; 10 nucleotides match TRBD2. After removal of 5 bases from V and 0 bases from J, the junction contained 13 bases not matched to a gene. The CDR3 is made up of 18 amino acids. Germline lookup yields CDR1 SGHVT and CDR2 SQSDAQ. CDR3 in amino acids: CASSPRIAGGSISYEQYV. The CDR3 DNA follows: TGTGCCAGCAGCCCCCGGATAGCGGGGGGCTCCATCTCCTACGAGCAGTACGTC.

This clonotype has only a few counts. The chain is built from TRBV13 and TRBJ1-1; a weak D match, TRBD1 (6 bases). The ends were cut back, 5 bases at V and 1 base at J, with 20 bases in the middle. From germline, CDR1 is PRHDT and CDR2 FYEKMQ (reference sequence). There are 17 residues in the CDR3. The CDR3 here is CASSALNPGHSNTEAFF. The CDR3 coding sequence is TGTGCCAGCAGCGCATTAAATCCGGGACACTCGAACACTGAAGCTTTCTTT.

The gene calls are TRBV7-8 and TRBJ1-5; TRBD1 might be the D (5 bases). Germline CDR1 SGHVS, CDR2 FQNEAQ. V was trimmed by 5 bases and J by 4 bases, leaving 15 bases between them. CDR3 length equals 15 residues. CDR3 coding DNA: TGTGCCAGCAGCGAATCGGGGTGGGGGAATCAGCCCCAGCATTTT. Amino acid sequence: CASSESGWGNQPQHF.

This clonotype came up many times. The chain employs TRBV20-1 and TRBJ1-6, with 8 bases that match TRBD1. The CDR3 has 13 residues. Germline V CDR1 and CDR2: DFQATT, SNEGSKA (reference sequence). Losses at the gene ends were 5 bases for V and 10 bases for J; bases not matched to a gene: 7. CDR3 in DNA: TGCAGTGCTTTGGATACAGGGGGATCACCCCTCCACTTT. Translated, it gives CSALDTGGSPLHF.

At least ten counts were recorded for this clonotype. The genes are TRBV12-3 or TRBV12-4 and TRBJ2-1; maybe TRBD2 (6 bases). This CDR3 is built from 15 residues. V dropped 3 bases and J dropped 8 bases, with 17 bases sitting between them. The CDR3 reads CASSFFGGYLDEQFF. CDR3 nucleotides: TGTGCCAGCAGTTTTTTTGGGGGGTACTTGGATGAGCAGTTCTTC.

This clonotype was observed a handful of times. The chain has TRBV5-1 and TRBJ2-3; possible D gene TRBD1, 6 bases. In germline, CDR1 is SGHRS, CDR2 YFSETQ. The CDR3 extends over 15 amino acids. V lost 6 bases and J 5 bases, leaving 19 bases between the germline ends. The CDR3 coding sequence is TGCGCCAGCACCTCATCAGGGGAGCCCGTAGATACGCAGTATTTT. Protein sequence: CASTSSGEPVDTQYF.

This clonotype was seen only a few times. V and J are TRBV5-1 and TRBJ1-2; a weak D match, TRBD1 (5 bases). The V end was cut by 0 bases, the J end by 5 bases, with 11 bases between. Looked up from germline, CDR1 is SGHRS and CDR2 is YFSETQ. The CDR3 extends over 14 amino acids. The CDR3 loop reads CASSLDSGGYGYTF. CDR3 nucleotide sequence: TGCGCCAGCAGCTTGGATTCCGGGGGGTATGGCTACACCTTC.

This clonotype has a single count. A much bigger clone sits one base away, suggesting this may be a read error. The V and J genes are TRBV29-1 and TRBJ2-1; possibly TRBD1 or TRBD2 for D (6 bases each). The CDR3 is made up of 11 amino acids. The germline V gene has CDR1 SQVTM and CDR2 ANQGSEA. This CDR3 is CIVPKGGEQFF. CDR3 sequence (DNA): TGCATCGTTCCAAAGGGGGGTGAACAGTTCTTC.

This clonotype was recorded at least ten times. The chain recombines TRBV7-2 with TRBJ1-5; D is undetermined. Between the trimmed V and J ends, which lost 4 bases and 6 bases, there was a span of 13 bases. CDR1 is SGHTA, CDR2 FQGNSA, per germline. This CDR3 is 14 amino acids long. CDR3 loop: CASSSTPGSQPQHF. The CDR3 nucleotides are TGTGCCAGCAGCTCGACACCAGGTAGTCAGCCCCAGCATTTT.

This chain connects TRBV18 to TRBJ1-4; possibly TRBD1 for D (5 bases). Between the trimmed V and J ends, which lost 4 bases and 6 bases, there was a span of 12 bases. Looked up from germline, CDR1 is KGHSH and CDR2 is LQKENI. The CDR3 covers 14 residues. CDR3 bases: TGTGCCAGCTCACTACTGGCCAGGGATGAAAAACTGTTTTTT. It specifies CASSLLARDEKLFF.

This clonotype was detected only a few times. The chain has TRBV20-1 and TRBJ1-2; a weak D match, TRBD1 (5 bases). Germline CDR1 DFQATT, CDR2 SNEGSKA (reference sequence). With 0 bases removed from V and 11 bases from J, the gap between germline ends came to 13 bases. The length of the CDR3 is 12 residues. DNA for the CDR3: TGCAGTGCTAGAGATCAGGATGGGGCTTACACCTTC. Residues: CSARDQDGAYTF.

The chain's CDR3 is CASSLGTGVGSSYNEQFF. For the CDR3, the DNA is TGCGCCAGCAGCTTAGGGACAGGGGTTGGGAGCTCCTACAATGAGCAGTTCTTC. The chain joins TRBV5-1 to TRBJ2-1; 10 bases are shared with TRBD1. V was pared by 2 bases and J by 0 bases, with 8 bases of the junction left unmatched. Germline V gives CDR1 SGHRS, CDR2 YFSETQ. This CDR3 has 18 amino acids.

This clonotype was counted only a few times. The chain employs TRBV10-2 and TRBJ1-5, with D unclear. The CDR3 loop spans 13 amino acids. V lost 2 bases to trimming and J lost 5 bases, with 7 bases between them. Germline V CDR1 and CDR2: WSHSY, SAAADI. This chain's CDR3 is CASSEKGDQPQHF. CDR3 DNA sequence: TGCGCCAGCAGTGAGAAAGGAGATCAGCCCCAGCATTTT.

The rearrangement links TRBV4-3 to TRBJ2-7; no reliable D call. Trimming pared 0 bases from V and 1 base from J, leaving 10 bases between. Germline CDR1 reads LGHNA; CDR2 reads YSLEER. The CDR3 runs to 15 residues. Written as DNA, the CDR3 is TGCGCCAGCAGCCAAGATCTTCGGGCGTCCTACGAGCAGTACTTC. As protein: CASSQDLRASYEQYF.

CDR3 bases: TGTGCCAGCAGCCCAGAACAGGGAAGAGATACGCAGTATTTT. It translates to CASSPEQGRDTQYF. The V and J genes are TRBV7-2 and TRBJ2-3; D is perhaps TRBD1 (6 bases). Germline CDR1 is SGHTA and CDR2 is FQGNSA. The CDR3 spans 14 residues. V was clipped by 5 bases and J by 5 bases, with 14 bases between them.

This clonotype was observed at least ten times. V and J are TRBV20-1 and TRBJ1-3; D is possibly TRBD1 (5 bases). This CDR3 comprises 15 residues. V lost 3 bases, J lost 0 bases, and 12 bases lay in between. CDR1 is DFQATT, CDR2 SNEGSKA, per germline (reference sequence). The CDR3 sequence: CSASQGASSGNTIYF. CDR3 nucleotide sequence: TGCAGTGCTAGTCAGGGCGCAAGCTCTGGAAACACCATATATTTT.

This clonotype was recorded a few times. The V and J genes are TRBV7-2 and TRBJ2-1, with 15 bases identical to TRBD2. The CDR3 runs 17 residues. The germline V gene encodes CDR1 SGHTA and CDR2 FQGNSA. The V and J ends lost 1 base and 7 bases, in that order; junction bases with no gene match: 5. This CDR3 reads CASSLVGGLAGGNEQFF. The CDR3 DNA follows: TGTGCCAGCAGCTTAGTGGGCGGACTAGCGGGGGGGAATGAGCAGTTCTTC.

The V and J genes are TRBV5-1 and TRBJ2-2; 7 nucleotides match TRBD1. The CDR3 runs 16 residues. The germline V gene has CDR1 SGHRS and CDR2 YFSETQ. V was pared by 4 bases and J by 0 bases, with 6 bases of the junction left unmatched. The CDR3 bases are TGCGCCAGCAGCCCTAGACAGGGATCGAACACCGGGGAGCTGTTTTTT. As protein: CASSPRQGSNTGELFF.

This clonotype was detected ten times or more. The V gene is TRBV20-1, the J gene TRBJ2-6; D gene unclear. The CDR3 has 15 amino acids. Trimming shortened V by 5 bases and J by 2 bases, and 13 bases separated the two germline ends. CDR1 and CDR2 from the germline V gene are DFQATT and SNEGSKA (reference sequence). The CDR3 spells CSAVAVLAGANVLTF. In DNA form, the CDR3 reads TGCAGTGCTGTCGCGGTTCTGGCTGGGGCCAACGTCCTGACTTTC.

The J gene is TRBJ2-7, the V gene TRBV11-2, with 9 bases aligning to TRBD1. Germline V lookup: CDR1 SGHAT, CDR2 FQNNGV. The CDR3 sequence is 12 residues long. V lost 5 bases to trimming and J lost 4 bases; unmatched junction nucleotides: 0. CDR3 sequence (DNA): TGTGCCAGCAGCGGACAGGGGTACGAGCAGTACGTC. This sequence encodes CASSGQGYEQYV.

In this sample, this clonotype turned up many times. The chain uses TRBV20-1 and TRBJ2-1; 8 bases are shared with TRBD2. This CDR3 contains 16 residues. CDR1 DFQATT and CDR2 SNEGSKA come from the germline V gene (reference sequence). The V segment lost 1 base and the J segment 9 bases; nucleotides outside the gene matches: 14. CDR3 protein: CSARVLGGGPGGEQFF. The CDR3 bases are TGCAGTGCTAGAGTCTTGGGCGGGGGGCCGGGAGGTGAGCAGTTCTTC.

At least ten counts were recorded for this clonotype. The rearrangement links TRBV20-1 to TRBJ1-5; no clear D gene. Looked up from germline, CDR1 is DFQATT and CDR2 is SNEGSKA (reference sequence). Between the trimmed V and J ends, which lost 8 bases and 5 bases, there was a span of 16 bases. The length of the CDR3 is 13 residues. CDR3 bases: TGCAGTATGGCCGGGCAAGAATATCAGCCCCAGCATTTT. Its translation: CSMAGQEYQPQHF.

J is TRBJ2-5 and V is TRBV7-8; possibly TRBD1 or TRBD2 for D (5 bases each). The germline gives CDR1 SGHVS, CDR2 FQNEAQ. Trimming stripped 6 bases from V and 3 bases from J, with 11 bases between. The CDR3 runs to 13 residues. The CDR3 nucleotides read TGTGCCAGCAGTACGGGACCCAAAGAGACCCAGTACTTC. Translation: CASSTGPKETQYF. The whole variable domain, filled in from reference TRBV7-8 and TRBJ2-5, reads GAGVSQSPRYKVAKRGQDVALRCDPISGHVSLFWYQQALGQGPEFLTYFQNEAQLDKSGLPSDRFFAERPEGSVSTLKIQRTQQEDSAVYLCASSTGPKETQYFGPGTRLLVL.

The table lists this clonotype with many counts. The chain has TRBV20-1 and TRBJ1-3; the D gene is possibly TRBD1 (5 bases). Trimming took 5 bases from V and 2 from J, leaving 13 bases between them. There are 14 residues in the CDR3. Germline V CDR1 and CDR2: DFQATT, SNEGSKA (reference sequence). The DNA of the CDR3 is TGCAGTGCTTTGAGAGGGGCAGCTGGAAACACCATATATTTT. Translation: CSALRGAAGNTIYF.

This clonotype was recorded at least ten times. This chain joins TRBV12-3 or TRBV12-4 and TRBJ2-1, with D possibly TRBD2 on 6 matching bases. The CDR3 consists of 15 residues. Trimming shortened V by 5 bases and J by 4 bases, and 15 bases separated the two germline ends. The DNA of the CDR3 is TGTGCCAGCAGTCCCTTCAGTAGCGGTTACAATGAGCAGTTCTTC. Its protein product is CASSPFSSGYNEQFF.

This chain uses TRBV11-3 with TRBJ2-2, with D perhaps matching TRBD1 (7 bases). CDR3 size: 16 residues. The germline CDR1 and CDR2 sequences are SGHNT and YENEEA. V shed 5 bases and J shed 5 bases, with 18 bases lying between them. CDR3 nucleotides: TGTGCCAGCAGCCCAGATCAGGGGGGACTTACCGGGGAGCTGTTTTTT. This codes for CASSPDQGGLTGELFF. Combining the CDR3 with reference TRBV11-3 and TRBJ2-2 gives the whole variable domain EAGVVQSPRYKIIEKKQPVAFWCNPISGHNTLYWYLQNLGQGPELLIRYENEEAVDDSQLPKDRFSAERLKGVDSTLKIQPAELGDSAVYLCASSPDQGGLTGELFFGEGSRLTVL.

In this sample, this clonotype turned up a few times. The chain combines TRBV7-6 with TRBJ2-7, with D possibly being TRBD2 (5 bases). The CDR3 is 13 amino acids. V was pared by 5 bases and J by 2 bases, with 10 bases between. CDR1 is SGHVS, CDR2 FNYEAQ, per germline. CDR3 bases: TGTGCCAGCAGCCGCACGGAGGCCTACGAGCAGTACGTC. It yields the protein CASSRTEAYEQYV.

This chain connects TRBV28 to TRBJ1-2; a weak D match, TRBD1 (5 bases). CDR1 and CDR2 from the germline V gene are MDHEN and SYDVKM. This CDR3 is 18 amino acids long. Trimming cost V 2 bases and J 3 bases, with 22 bases left between them. In nucleotides, the CDR3 is TGTGCCAGCAGTTTAGCGCGGGGGACTTTCCGGCCCGACTATGGCTACACCTTC. Protein product: CASSLARGTFRPDYGYTF.

The J gene is TRBJ1-1, the V gene TRBV7-9, with unresolved D. Germline-derived CDR1 and CDR2 are SEHNR and FQNEAQ (reference sequence). V lost 3 bases, J lost 7 bases, and 12 bases lay in between. The CDR3 runs to 13 residues. The CDR3 sequence is CASSFETAFEAFF. The CDR3 bases are TGTGCCAGCAGCTTCGAGACGGCCTTTGAAGCTTTCTTT.